These 8 T cell receptor beta chains came from one sample sequenced in a study of CD8 T cells in ankylosing spondylitis. A single record per CDR3 protein comes from TCRdb applying MiXCR to the 5' RACE reads. Of 20,000 to 30,000 distinct CDR3 sequences in the sample, around 13% are singletons; the top ten hold around 30%. The sample consisted of blood. These receptors were taken from a male donor with ankylosing spondylitis or in good health (not recorded which).

This chain uses TRBV7-9 with TRBJ1-1, with no clear D. The germline CDR1 and CDR2 sequences are SEHNR and FQNEAQ (reference sequence). CDR3 length: 12 residues. Trimming took 3 bases from V and 7 from J, leaving 9 bases between them. DNA of the CDR3: TGTGCCAGCAGCTTCAATCCGGGTGAAGCTTTCTTT. Its protein product is CASSFNPGEAFF.

This clonotype was recorded a few times. The chain uses TRBV5-1 and TRBJ2-2; a weak D match, TRBD2 (5 bases). This CDR3 is 15 amino acids long. Germline loops: CDR1 SGHRS, CDR2 YFSETQ. Deletions cut 4 bases from V and 4 bases from J, with 14 bases between. Here the CDR3 DNA reads TGCGCCAGCAGCCTGTCACTAGTTTCCACCGGGGAGCTGTTTTTT. As protein: CASSLSLVSTGELFF.

This clonotype has a count of ten or more. The chain is built from TRBV28 and TRBJ2-2, with TRBD1 matching 10 bases. Trimming at V came to 5 bases and at J to 3 bases, leaving 6 bases not matched to a gene. Germline values: CDR1 MDHEN, CDR2 SYDVKM. The CDR3 runs 16 residues. Written as DNA, the CDR3 is TGTGCCAGCAGTCCGACAGGGGGCAGCGACACCGGGGAGCTGTTTTTT. Its translation: CASSPTGGSDTGELFF.

The rearrangement links TRBV5-1 to TRBJ2-7, with D uncertain. The CDR3 has 13 residues. Germline V gene lookup returns CDR1 SGHRS and CDR2 YFSETQ. V was pared by 0 bases and J by 3 bases, with 7 bases between. The CDR3 spells CASSLVSGYEQYF. The CDR3 DNA reads TGCGCCAGCAGCTTGGTTTCGGGCTACGAGCAGTACTTC.

This clonotype was seen just once. This chain connects TRBV5-1 to TRBJ2-1; D perhaps matches TRBD1 (5 bases). V lost 3 bases and J 3 bases, leaving 13 bases between the germline ends. CDR3 size: 15 residues. Per germline, CDR1 SGHRS and CDR2 YFSETQ. The CDR3 loop is CASSSTGDGYNEQFF. In nucleotides, the CDR3 is TGCGCCAGCAGCTCAACAGGCGACGGCTACAATGAGCAGTTCTTC.

Judged by abundance, this clonotype is medium-sized. The chain carries TRBV7-3 and TRBJ2-7, with no clear D. The CDR3 has 13 amino acids. V dropped 0 bases and J dropped 6 bases, with 9 bases sitting between them. In germline, CDR1 is SGHTA, CDR2 FQGTGA. The CDR3 bases are TGTGCCAGCAGCTTAACTTCGAGAGGCGAGCAGTACTTC. This encodes CASSLTSRGEQYF. Using reference TRBV7-3 and TRBJ2-7 for the parts outside the CDR3, the full variable domain is GAGVSQTPSNKVTEKGKYVELRCDPISGHTALYWYRQSLGQGPEFLIYFQGTGAADDSGLPNDRFFAVRPEGSVSTLKIQRTERGDSAVYLCASSLTSRGEQYFGPGTRLTVT.

This clonotype was recorded a few times. This chain links TRBV2 with TRBJ1-4; D may be TRBD1 (6 bases). Germline V gene data show CDR1 as SNHLY and CDR2 as FYNNEI. Trimming pared 8 bases from V and 6 bases from J, leaving 10 bases between. The CDR3 contains 12 residues. The DNA of the CDR3 is TGTGCCAGCGCTTGGACAGATGAAAAACTGTTTTTT. Protein product: CASAWTDEKLFF.

This clonotype was counted ten times or more. The J gene is TRBJ2-2, the V gene TRBV29-1; D gene unclear. Germline V gene data show CDR1 as SQVTM and CDR2 as ANQGSEA. V was cut by 6 bases and J by 3 bases, with 8 bases left in between. CDR3 size: 12 residues. The CDR3 nucleotides read TGCAGCGTCGGCGACTACACCGGGGAGCTGTTTTTT. Its translation is CSVGDYTGELFF.